Each of the 11 T cell receptor beta chains below was sequenced from the same sample in a study of blood T cell repertoires in COVID-19. The repertoire was sequenced with immunoSEQ multiplex PCR; TCRdb's copy has only in-frame clones and lacks some. The sample lists around 200,000 clones, approximately 80% occurring once. Sequenced material: peripheral blood. These receptors originate from a woman aged 40 to 55 with COVID-19, enrolled during active disease.

This clone turned up a few times. V gene TRBV19 combines with J gene TRBJ1-2; 12 nucleotides align to TRBD1. Germline values: CDR1 LNHDA, CDR2 SQIVND (reference sequence). V dropped 7 bases and J dropped 5; count of bases not matched to a gene: 8. The CDR3 is made up of 15 amino acids. The CDR3 DNA reads as TGTGCCAGTACCACCCAGGGACAGGGGGCGTATGGCTACACCTTC. Translation: CASTTQGQGAYGYTF.

J is TRBJ1-1 and V is TRBV10-1; a weak D match, TRBD1 (6 bases). The CDR3 extends over 13 amino acids. The V and J ends lost 4 bases and 4 bases respectively, with 10 bases between them. Germline V gives CDR1 WNHNN, CDR2 SYGVQD (reference sequence). The CDR3 reads CASSGVRGTEAFF. In DNA, the CDR3 is TGCGCCAGCAGTGGAGTCAGGGGCACTGAAGCTTTCTTT.

This rearrangement joins TRBV5-1 to TRBJ1-6; 9 bases agree with TRBD1. Germline loops: CDR1 SGHRS, CDR2 YFSETQ. V dropped 2 bases and J dropped 8; count of bases not matched to a gene: 8. This CDR3 region has 16 residues. In DNA, the CDR3 is TGCGCCAGCAGCTTTACAGGACAGGGGATCGATTCACCCCTCCACTTT. This codes for CASSFTGQGIDSPLHF.

The chain links TRBV10-1 to TRBJ2-7, with 7 positions matching TRBD1. CDR1 is WNHNN and CDR2 is SYGVQD in the germline V gene (reference sequence). The CDR3 loop spans 16 amino acids. Losses at the gene ends were 2 bases for V and 5 bases for J; bases not matched to a gene: 12. The CDR3 region has the DNA TGCGCCAGCAGTGAGAGAGGGGGCCCAGGGCCGAACGAGCAGTACTTC. Translation gives CASSERGGPGPNEQYF.

The table lists this clone with a count of one. The chain employs TRBV6-5 and TRBJ1-5, with a tentative D call TRBD1 (5 bases). V gave up 8 bases and J gave up 4 bases, with 12 bases separating them. This CDR3 is built from 13 residues. CDR1 MNHEY and CDR2 SVGAGI come from the germline V gene. CDR3 sequence reads: CASGHQGNQPQHF. CDR3 nucleotide sequence: TGTGCCAGCGGACACCAGGGAAATCAGCCCCAGCATTTT.

V gene TRBV2 combines with J gene TRBJ1-5; 7 nucleotides align to TRBD1. There are 15 residues in the CDR3. J lost 6 bases, V lost 6 bases, and 11 bases had no gene match. Germline assignment: CDR1 SNHLY and CDR2 FYNNEI. DNA for the CDR3: TGTGCCAGCAGCCCGGGACAGAGCGGGGGTCAGCCCCAGCATTTT. As protein: CASSPGQSGGQPQHF.

J is TRBJ2-7 and V is TRBV27; 8 bases map to TRBD1. Germline CDR1 is MNHEY and CDR2 is SMNVEV (reference sequence). This CDR3 is built from 14 residues. Germline trimming cut 8 bases from V and 3 bases from J; bases unmatched to any gene: 9. The CDR3 spells CASSQGAKYYEQYF. The CDR3 bases are TGTGCCAGCTCCCAGGGGGCGAAATACTACGAGCAGTACTTC.

For this clone: Other DNA sequences from this sample encode an identical CDR3 as well. This sequence joins TRBV28 and TRBJ2-1, with TRBD2 identical over 12 bases. Germline V gives CDR1 MDHEN, CDR2 SYDVKM. The CDR3 has 15 residues. J was trimmed by 6 bases and V by 5 bases; bases with no gene match: 5. This CDR3 is CASSLPSGRANEQFF. In DNA form, the CDR3 reads TGTGCCAGCAGTCTCCCTAGCGGGAGGGCCAATGAGCAGTTCTTC.

The chain recombines TRBV19 with TRBJ1-1; the D gene is possibly TRBD1 (5 bases). The V and J ends lost 10 bases and 6 bases respectively, with 12 bases between them. The germline gives CDR1 LNHDA, CDR2 SQIVND (reference sequence). CDR3 length: 11 residues. CDR3 loop: CAIRQGAEAFF. The CDR3 DNA follows: TGTGCCATACGGCAGGGCGCTGAAGCTTTCTTT.

The V and J genes are TRBV29-1 and TRBJ1-4, with D uncertain. CDR1 and CDR2 from the germline V gene are SQVTM and ANQGSEA. The CDR3 is made up of 13 amino acids. Trimming stripped 6 bases from V and 4 bases from J, with 12 bases between. The CDR3: CSVAWALNEKLFF. For the CDR3, the DNA is TGCAGCGTAGCCTGGGCTCTTAATGAAAAACTGTTTTTT. Looking up the rest from reference TRBV29-1 and TRBJ1-4 gives the full variable domain: SAVISQKPSRDICQRGTSLTIQCQVDSQVTMMFWYRQQPGQSLTLIATANQGSEATYESGFVIDKFPISRPNLTFSTLTVSNMSPEDSSIYLCSVAWALNEKLFFGSGTQLSVL.

The V and J genes are TRBV6-2 or TRBV6-3 and TRBJ1-5; tentative D call: TRBD1 (6 bases). Germline V gives CDR1 MNHEY, CDR2 SVGEGT. The CDR3 is 21 residues long. V shed 4 bases and J shed 2 bases, with 30 bases lying between them. The CDR3 sequence is CASSSFISTGLPGRGNQPQHF. The CDR3 DNA reads as TGTGCCAGCAGTTCCTTTATTTCGACAGGATTACCCGGTAGGGGCAATCAGCCCCAGCATTTT.